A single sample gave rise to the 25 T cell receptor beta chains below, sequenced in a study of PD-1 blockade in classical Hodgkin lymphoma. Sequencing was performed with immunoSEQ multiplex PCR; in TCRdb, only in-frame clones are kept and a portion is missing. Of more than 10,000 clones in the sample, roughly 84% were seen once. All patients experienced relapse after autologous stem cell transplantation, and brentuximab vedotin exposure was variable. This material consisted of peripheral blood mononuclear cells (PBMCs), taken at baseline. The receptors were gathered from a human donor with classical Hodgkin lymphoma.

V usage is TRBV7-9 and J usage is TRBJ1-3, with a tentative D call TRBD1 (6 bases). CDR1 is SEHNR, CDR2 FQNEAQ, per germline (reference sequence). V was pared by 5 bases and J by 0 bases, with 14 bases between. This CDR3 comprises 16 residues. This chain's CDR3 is CASSPQGGNSGNTIYF. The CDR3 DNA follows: TGTGCCAGCAGCCCACAGGGAGGGAACTCTGGAAACACCATATATTTT.

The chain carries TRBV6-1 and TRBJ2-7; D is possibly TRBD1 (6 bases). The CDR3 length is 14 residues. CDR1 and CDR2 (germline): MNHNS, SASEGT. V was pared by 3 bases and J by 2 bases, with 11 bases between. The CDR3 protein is CASSDRDKTYEQYF. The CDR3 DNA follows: TGTGCCAGCAGTGACCGGGACAAGACCTACGAGCAGTACTTC.

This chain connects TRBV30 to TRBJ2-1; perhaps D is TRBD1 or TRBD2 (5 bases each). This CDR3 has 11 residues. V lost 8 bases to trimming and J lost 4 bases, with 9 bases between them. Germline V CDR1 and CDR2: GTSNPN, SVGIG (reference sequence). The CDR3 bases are TGTGCCCGAGGGGCGTACAATGAGCAGTTCTTC. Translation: CARGAYNEQFF.

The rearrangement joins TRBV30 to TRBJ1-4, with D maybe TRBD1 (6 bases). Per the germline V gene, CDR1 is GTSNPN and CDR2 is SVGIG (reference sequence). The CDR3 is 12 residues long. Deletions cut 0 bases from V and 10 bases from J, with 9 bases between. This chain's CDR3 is CAWSVQGLKLFF. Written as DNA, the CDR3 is TGTGCCTGGAGTGTACAGGGCTTAAAACTGTTTTTT.

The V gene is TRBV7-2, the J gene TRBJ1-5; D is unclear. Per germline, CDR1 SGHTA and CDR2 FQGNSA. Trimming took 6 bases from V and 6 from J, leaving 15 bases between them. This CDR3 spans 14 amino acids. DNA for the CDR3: TGTGCCAGCAGGGCGGACGCAGGTAGTCAGCCCCAGCATTTT. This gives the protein CASRADAGSQPQHF. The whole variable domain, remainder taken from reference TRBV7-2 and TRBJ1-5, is GAGVSQSPSNKVTEKGKDVELRCDPISGHTALYWYRQSLGQGLEFLIYFQGNSAPDKSGLPSDRFSAERTGGSVSTLTIQRTQQEDSAVYLCASRADAGSQPQHFGDGTRLSIL.

CDR3 amino acids: CASSLVVGNTIYF. The CDR3, as DNA: TGTGCCAGCAGCTTAGTAGTTGGAAACACCATATATTTT. The rearrangement links TRBV11-2 to TRBJ1-3, with D unresolved. The V end was cut by 1 base, the J end by 3 bases, with 4 bases between. Germline V gene sequence: CDR1 SGHAT, CDR2 FQNNGV. The CDR3 consists of 13 residues.

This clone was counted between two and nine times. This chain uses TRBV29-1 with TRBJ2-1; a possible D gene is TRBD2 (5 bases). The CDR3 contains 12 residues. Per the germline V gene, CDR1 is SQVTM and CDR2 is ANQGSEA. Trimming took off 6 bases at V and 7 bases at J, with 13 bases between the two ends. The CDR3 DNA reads TGCAGCGTGGAAAGGACTTGGAATGAGCAGTTCTTC. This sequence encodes CSVERTWNEQFF.

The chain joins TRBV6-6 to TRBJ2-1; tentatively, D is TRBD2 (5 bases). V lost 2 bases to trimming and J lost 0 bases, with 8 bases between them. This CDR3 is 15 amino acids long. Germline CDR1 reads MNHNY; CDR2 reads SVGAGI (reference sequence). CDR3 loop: CASSYRDISYNEQFF. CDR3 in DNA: TGTGCCAGCAGTTACCGGGATATCTCCTACAATGAGCAGTTCTTC.

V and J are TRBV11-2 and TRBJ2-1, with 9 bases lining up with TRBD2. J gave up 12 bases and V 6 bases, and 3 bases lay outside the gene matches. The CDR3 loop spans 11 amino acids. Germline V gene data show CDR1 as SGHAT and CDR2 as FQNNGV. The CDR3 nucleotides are TGTGCCAGCAGTGGAGCGGGAGGGCAGTTCTTC. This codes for CASSGAGGQFF.

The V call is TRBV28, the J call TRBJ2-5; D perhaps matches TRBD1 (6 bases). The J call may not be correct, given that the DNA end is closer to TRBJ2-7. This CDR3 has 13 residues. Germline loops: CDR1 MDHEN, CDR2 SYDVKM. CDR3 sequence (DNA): TGTGCCAGCAACCCCGACAGGTCCTACGAGCAGTACTTC. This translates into CASNPDRSYEQYF.

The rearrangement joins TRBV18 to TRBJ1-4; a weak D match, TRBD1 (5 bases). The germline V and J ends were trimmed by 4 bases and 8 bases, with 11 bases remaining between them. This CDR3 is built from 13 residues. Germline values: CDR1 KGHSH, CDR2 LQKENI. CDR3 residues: CASSRGREEKLFF. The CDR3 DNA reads TGTGCCAGCTCACGAGGCAGGGAGGAAAAACTGTTTTTT.

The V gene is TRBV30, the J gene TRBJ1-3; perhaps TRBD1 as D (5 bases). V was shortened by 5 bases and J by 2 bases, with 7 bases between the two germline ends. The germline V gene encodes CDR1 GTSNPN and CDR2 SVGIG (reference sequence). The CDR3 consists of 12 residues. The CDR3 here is CAWGGAGNTIYF. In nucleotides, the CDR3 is TGTGCCTGGGGGGGAGCTGGAAACACCATATATTTT.

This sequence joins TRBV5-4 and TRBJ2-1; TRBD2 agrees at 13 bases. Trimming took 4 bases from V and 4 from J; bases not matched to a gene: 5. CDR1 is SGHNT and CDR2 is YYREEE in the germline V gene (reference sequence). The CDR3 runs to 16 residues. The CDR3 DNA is TGTGCCAGCAGCGCGAGACTAGCGGGGGGTTACAATGAGCAGTTCTTC. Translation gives CASSARLAGGYNEQFF.

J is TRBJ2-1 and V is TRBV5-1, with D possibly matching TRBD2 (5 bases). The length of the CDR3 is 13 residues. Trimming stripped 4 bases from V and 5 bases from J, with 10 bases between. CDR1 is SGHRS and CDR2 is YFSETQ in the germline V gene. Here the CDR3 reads CASSVDSNNEQFF. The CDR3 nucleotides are TGCGCCAGCAGCGTGGACTCTAACAATGAGCAGTTCTTC.

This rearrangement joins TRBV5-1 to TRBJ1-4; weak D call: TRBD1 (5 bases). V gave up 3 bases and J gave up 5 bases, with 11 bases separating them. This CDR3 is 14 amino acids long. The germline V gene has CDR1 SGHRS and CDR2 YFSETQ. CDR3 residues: CASSYGTENEKLFF. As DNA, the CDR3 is TGCGCCAGCAGCTACGGGACGGAGAATGAAAAACTGTTTTTT.

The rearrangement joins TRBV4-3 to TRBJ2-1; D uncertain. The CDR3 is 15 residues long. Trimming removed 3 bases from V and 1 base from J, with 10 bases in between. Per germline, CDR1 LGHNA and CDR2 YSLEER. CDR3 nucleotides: TGCGCCAGCAGCCAGACCCCGCGGTCCTACAATGAGCAGTTCTTC. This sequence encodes CASSQTPRSYNEQFF.

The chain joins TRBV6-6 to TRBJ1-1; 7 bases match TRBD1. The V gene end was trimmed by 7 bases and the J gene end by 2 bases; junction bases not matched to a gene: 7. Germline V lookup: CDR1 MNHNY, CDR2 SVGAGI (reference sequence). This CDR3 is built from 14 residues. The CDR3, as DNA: TGTGCCAGCACCCCGCGACAGGGTAACACTGAAGCTTTCTTT. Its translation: CASTPRQGNTEAFF.

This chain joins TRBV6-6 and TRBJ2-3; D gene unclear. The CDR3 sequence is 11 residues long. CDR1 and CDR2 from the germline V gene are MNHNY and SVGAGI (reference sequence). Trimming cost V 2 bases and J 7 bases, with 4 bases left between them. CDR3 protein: CASSYGYTQYF. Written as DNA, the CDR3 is TGTGCCAGCAGTTACGGGTATACGCAGTATTTT.

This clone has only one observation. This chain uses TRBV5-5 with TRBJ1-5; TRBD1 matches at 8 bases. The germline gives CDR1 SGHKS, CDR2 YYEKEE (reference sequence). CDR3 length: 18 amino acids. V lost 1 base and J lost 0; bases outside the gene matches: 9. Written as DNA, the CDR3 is TGTGCCAGCAGCTTGCGGGGGACAGGAGGTATTAGCAATCAGCCCCAGCATTTT. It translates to CASSLRGTGGISNQPQHF.

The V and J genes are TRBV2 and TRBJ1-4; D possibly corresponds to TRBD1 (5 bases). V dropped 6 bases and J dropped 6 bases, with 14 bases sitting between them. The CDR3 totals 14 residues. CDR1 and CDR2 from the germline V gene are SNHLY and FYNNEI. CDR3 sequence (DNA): TGTGCCAGCAGCCCGACAGAGATTTATGAAAAACTGTTTTTT. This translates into CASSPTEIYEKLFF.

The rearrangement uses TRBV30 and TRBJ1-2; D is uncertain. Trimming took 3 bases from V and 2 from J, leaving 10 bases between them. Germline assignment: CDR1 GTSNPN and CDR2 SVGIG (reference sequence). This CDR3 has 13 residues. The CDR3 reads CAWRSHVNYGYTF. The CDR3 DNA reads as TGTGCCTGGAGGTCCCACGTAAACTATGGCTACACCTTC.

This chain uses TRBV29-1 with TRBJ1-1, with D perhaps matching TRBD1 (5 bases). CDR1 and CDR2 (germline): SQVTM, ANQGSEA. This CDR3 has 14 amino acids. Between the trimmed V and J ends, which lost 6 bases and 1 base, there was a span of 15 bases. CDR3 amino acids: CSVALGQGNTEAFF. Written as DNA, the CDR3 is TGCAGCGTCGCTCTGGGGCAGGGGAACACTGAAGCTTTCTTT.

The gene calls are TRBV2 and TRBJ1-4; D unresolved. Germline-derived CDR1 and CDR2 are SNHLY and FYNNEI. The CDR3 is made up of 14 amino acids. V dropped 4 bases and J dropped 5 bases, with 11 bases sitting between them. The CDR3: CASSGGGNNEKLFF. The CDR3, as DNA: TGTGCCAGCAGTGGGGGAGGGAACAATGAAAAACTGTTTTTT.

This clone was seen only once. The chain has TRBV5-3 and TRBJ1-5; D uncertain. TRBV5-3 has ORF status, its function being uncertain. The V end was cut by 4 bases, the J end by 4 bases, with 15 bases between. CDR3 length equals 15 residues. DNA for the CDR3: TGTGCCAGAAGCCCGATAACAGTAGGTAATCAGCCCCAGCATTTT. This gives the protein CARSPITVGNQPQHF.

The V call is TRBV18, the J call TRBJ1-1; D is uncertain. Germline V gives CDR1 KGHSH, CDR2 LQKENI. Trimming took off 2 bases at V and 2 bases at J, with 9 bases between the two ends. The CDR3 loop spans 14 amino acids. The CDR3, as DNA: TGTGCCAGCTCACCATGGGCAGGCAACACTGAAGCTTTCTTT. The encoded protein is CASSPWAGNTEAFF.